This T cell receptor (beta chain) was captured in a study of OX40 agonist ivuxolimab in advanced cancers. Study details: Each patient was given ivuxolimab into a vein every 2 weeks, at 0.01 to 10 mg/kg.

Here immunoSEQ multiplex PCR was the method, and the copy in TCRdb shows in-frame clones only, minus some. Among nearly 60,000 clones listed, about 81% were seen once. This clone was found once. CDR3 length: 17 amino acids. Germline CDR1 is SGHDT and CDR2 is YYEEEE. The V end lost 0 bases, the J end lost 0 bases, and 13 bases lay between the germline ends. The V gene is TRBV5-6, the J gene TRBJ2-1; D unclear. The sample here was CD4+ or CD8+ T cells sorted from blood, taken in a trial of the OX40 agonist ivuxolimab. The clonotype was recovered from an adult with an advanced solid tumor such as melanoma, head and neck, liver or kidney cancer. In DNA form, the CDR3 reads TGTGCCAGCAGCTTGGATAGGCAGATCTTCTCCTACAATGAGCAGTTCTTC. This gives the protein CASSLDRQIFSYNEQFF.